The 5 T cell receptor beta chains presented below share a single source sample, sequenced in a study of blood T cell repertoires in COVID-19. The method was immunoSEQ multiplex PCR; TCRdb's version includes in-frame clones alone and lacks a portion of them. The table includes roughly 190,000 clones, less than 95% detected once. The sequencing input was peripheral blood. These receptors were taken from a man aged 25 to 40 with COVID-19, enrolled during active disease.

The genes are TRBV11-2 and TRBJ1-6; D perhaps matches TRBD1 (5 bases). In germline, CDR1 is SGHAT, CDR2 FQNNGV. This CDR3 comprises 16 residues. The V end lost 0 bases, the J end lost 7 bases, and 13 bases lay between the germline ends. This CDR3 reads CASSLERGRGNSPLHF. The CDR3, as DNA: TGTGCCAGCAGCTTAGAACGGGGGAGAGGCAATTCACCCCTCCACTTT.

This chain links TRBV6-6 with TRBJ1-4, with D tentatively TRBD1 (5 bases). From germline, CDR1 is MNHNY and CDR2 SVGAGI (reference sequence). The CDR3 sequence is 15 residues long. The V end was cut by 6 bases, the J end by 8 bases, with 19 bases between. CDR3 residues: CASSYEAQGGEKLFF. CDR3 DNA sequence: TGTGCCAGCAGCTACGAAGCCCAGGGAGGCGAAAAACTGTTTTTT.

The V gene is TRBV4-2, the J gene TRBJ2-2; 11 positions match TRBD2. V gave up 0 bases and J gave up 7 bases; unmatched junction bases: 1. Looked up from germline, CDR1 is LGHNA and CDR2 is YNFKEQ. This CDR3 has 15 residues. The CDR3 is CASSQDTSGSGELFF. DNA of the CDR3: TGTGCCAGCAGCCAAGATACTAGCGGGAGCGGGGAGCTGTTTTTT.

This clone appeared a single time. The rearrangement joins TRBV30 to TRBJ2-5; D is undetermined. This CDR3 is 15 amino acids long. Trimming cost V 3 bases and J 0 bases, with 14 bases left between them. Germline V gene lookup returns CDR1 GTSNPN and CDR2 SVGIG (reference sequence). CDR3: CAWRRFSQYQETQYF. CDR3 DNA: TGTGCCTGGAGGAGATTTAGCCAGTACCAAGAGACCCAGTACTTC. Full variable domain (remainder filled in from reference TRBV30 and TRBJ2-5): SQTIHQWPATLVQPVGSPLSLECTVEGTSNPNLYWYRQAAGRGLQLLFYSVGIGQISSEVPQNLSASRPQDRQFILSSKKLLLSDSGFYLCAWRRFSQYQETQYFGPGTRLLVL.

V gene TRBV3-1 (or the pseudogene TRBV3-2) combines with J gene TRBJ1-2, with 7 bases aligning to TRBD1. CDR1 LGHDT and CDR2 YNNKEL come from the germline V gene (reference sequence). The CDR3 loop spans 17 amino acids. V dropped 0 bases and J dropped 1; count of bases not matched to a gene: 8. As DNA, the CDR3 is TGTGCCAGCAGCCAAGACCCTCGGGACAGTCTTAACTATGGCTACACCTTC. It specifies CASSQDPRDSLNYGYTF.